Sequencing of this TCR beta chain was carried out in a study of blood T cell repertoires in COVID-19 (dated by TCRdb to 2020 to 2021). Looking at the study overall: Collaborator samples came from the United States, Italy and Spain and covered acute and convalescent phases of COVID-19. Subjects who had been exposed to COVID-19, were actively infected with it, or had recovered from it provided the deeply sampled blood TCRbeta repertoires that made up the dataset. The material from the prospective study consisted of cDNA or gDNA derived from T cells, B-cell-depleted T cells, or PBMCs. Samples were obtained from the ongoing ImmuneRACE study (first 160 participants) and from about 1,300 subjects provided by 6 global collaborators. The repertoires were released in a freely available public database meant as a resource for research on the immune response to SARS-CoV-2. Where HLA class I and class II types were available, the types were taken from metadata supplied by the sample provider, not from assay-based typing. The sample metadata nearly always contained a de-identified subject ID, COVID-19 status, age in years and sex.

In the prospective study, participants were roughly 18 to 89 years old, resided in approximately 22 geographic areas of the United States, and were enrolled through a virtual design. To assign participants to cohorts, the prospective study relied on clinical history that participants themselves reported in a screening survey and a study questionnaire. Recovered participants in ImmuneRACE Cohort 3 were defined by two consecutive negative NP/OP PCR tests, clearance by a healthcare professional, or resolution of symptoms. Each participant in the prospective study had whole blood, serum and a nasopharyngeal or oropharyngeal swab collected by mobile phlebotomists. Prospective study participants could optionally give additional blood draws and questionnaires over an approximately two-month period. Before DNA extraction, blood samples from the prospective study were shipped at room temperature or frozen.

What the study reported, not specific to this receptor: Clinical and demographic metadata were provided uncurated, with the amount varying by source and participant.

Notes on this clone: Its antigen target is currently unknown. The input lacks base qualities; no much larger clone sits a single base away.

The immunoSEQ Assay, a bias-controlled multiplex PCR, was used to amplify TCRbeta CDR3 regions from genomic DNA. Per the authors' processing: The number of nucleated cells in each sample was estimated from the amplification of reference gene primers within the assay. Sequence reads were collapsed and filtered to measure the absolute abundance of every unique TCRbeta CDR3 rearrangement. For each sample, productive Simpson clonality was calculated by taking the square root of Simpson's diversity index across productive rearrangements. TCRdb holds this immuneACCESS table with in-frame rearrangements only. Some clones are missing; in checked studies, unresolved V genes explain under half, and the rest has no known cause. V, J and clone size are taken as reported in that table, and D and trimming were inferred from the DNA itself. This sample holds 200,000 to 250,000 clones; roughly 89% were observed only once. Of the sample, 3.5% to 5% is held by the ten largest clones.

Cut back by 0 bases and 3 bases, the V and J ends lie 10 bases apart. Measured from the cysteine to the phenylalanine, the CDR3 is 15 residues long. CDR3 DNA is the only sequence kept; it has 45 bases, read in frame from the first base. Taken from the germline V gene, the CDR1 and CDR2 loops are SGDLS and YYNGEE. Specimen: PBMCs or T cells enriched from blood (not recorded which). The TCR was taken from a woman aged 25 to 39 who had recovered from COVID-19. The receptor chain draws on TRBV9 and TRBJ2-1, and the D gene may be TRBD1, 6 bases matching. The encoded CDR3 is CASSVEGDYYNEQFF. The nucleotide sequence reads as follows: TGTGCCAGCAGCGTAGAGGGGGATTACTACAATGAGCAGTTCTTC.